This T cell receptor (beta chain) was sequenced in a study of blood T cell repertoires in COVID-19. Study-level background: Donors in the United States, Italy and Spain gave samples during acute or convalescent COVID-19. PBMCs, B-cell-depleted T cells, or T cells were the source of the cDNA or gDNA that made up the material.

This CDR3 has 14 amino acids. V shed 5 bases and J 6 bases; nucleotides not matched to a gene: 6. Germline loops: CDR1 SGHTA, CDR2 FQGNSA. How the authors handled the data: For nucleated cells, counts were estimated from reference gene primer amplification. Profiling relied on immunoSEQ multiplex PCR, and the TCRdb table lists in-frame clones only, not all of them. V and J calls and clone size follow that table, whereas D and trimming were derived from the DNA. The sample includes 150,000 or so clones, around 90% of them seen just once. The V call is TRBV7-2, the J call TRBJ2-2; 7 nucleotides align to TRBD1. The receptor was isolated from a man aged 55 to 69 with active or convalescent COVID-19. Specimen: peripheral blood. For the CDR3, the DNA is TGTGCCAGCAGCCTATACAGGGGAGCCGGGGAGCTGTTTTTT. It codes for CASSLYRGAGELFF.